This paragraph reports one TCR beta chain. What it binds is unknown. This sample is drawn from a study of CD8+ T cells in alopecia areata. As for the study in general: Once tofacitinib had been taken for 6 to 18 months, 6 months off drug followed.

Whole-study results and caveats: Scalp samples also yield sequences of resident alphabeta T cells from normal skin.

The authors sorted CD4+ and CD8+ T cells from PBMCs. Extraction and reverse transcription of RNA yielded cDNA as the sequencing template. Sequenced by immunoSEQ multiplex PCR; TCRdb stores in-frame clones only, minus some. Found here are under 250,000 clones, more than 45% of them singletons; the top ten hold 0.45%. CDR1 is SNHLY, CDR2 FYNNEI, per germline. V lost 7 bases to trimming and J lost 6 bases, with 10 bases between them. CDR3 length: 12 amino acids. The clonotype originates from a human donor with alopecia areata. The specimen was CD4+ T cells sorted from blood, collected at week 0. This chain uses TRBV2 with TRBJ1-5, with D maybe TRBD1 (5 bases). The CDR3 DNA sequence: TGTGCCAGCACCCGGGACGGTCAGCCCCAGCATTTT. It encodes CASTRDGQPQHF.